The clone carrying this T cell receptor beta chain came up a few times. Its target is unknown. Combining a sample-barcoded 5' primer with a J-beta primer mix, a second PCR ran for 7 to 11 cycles. One entry per CDR3 protein, called by TCRdb with MiXCR from the 5' RACE reads. The sample comprises 550,000 to 800,000 distinct CDR3 sequences, around 20% of which are singletons, and roughly 3.9% rests with the top ten. Caucasian individuals from Russia who were healthy and aged roughly 6 to 100 acted as donors. These data come from a study of blood T cells in healthy people across ages. General observations from the study: It was not known whether donors were CMV positive (a possible confounder of expanded clonotype changes). The study could not conclusively compare naive and antigen-experienced cells, given its unsorted PBMCs. Higher naive T cell percentage went strongly together with higher TCR beta diversity.

The V end lost 0 bases, the J end lost 7 bases, and 4 bases lay between the germline ends. Per germline, CDR1 LGHNA and CDR2 YSLEER. This CDR3 region has 13 residues. The V and J genes are TRBV4-3 and TRBJ1-6; D uncertain. This receptor was taken from a man aged 70-80 years in good health. The sample taken for sequencing was blood. The CDR3 DNA reads as TGCGCCAGCAGCCAAGAGGGGAATTCACCCCTCCACTTT. This codes for CASSQEGNSPLHF.